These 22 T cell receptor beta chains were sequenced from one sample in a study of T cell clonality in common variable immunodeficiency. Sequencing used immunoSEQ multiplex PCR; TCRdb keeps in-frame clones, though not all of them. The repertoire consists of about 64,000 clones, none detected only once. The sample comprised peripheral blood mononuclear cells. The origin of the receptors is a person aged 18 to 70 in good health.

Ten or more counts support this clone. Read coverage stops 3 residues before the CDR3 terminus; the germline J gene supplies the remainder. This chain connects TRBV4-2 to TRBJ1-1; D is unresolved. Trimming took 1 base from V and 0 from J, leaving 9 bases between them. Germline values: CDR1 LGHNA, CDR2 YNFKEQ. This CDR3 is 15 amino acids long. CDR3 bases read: TGTGCCAGCAGCCAAGTGGAACAGATGAACACTGAA. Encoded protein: CASSQVEQMNTE. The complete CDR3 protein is CASSQVEQMNTEAFF.

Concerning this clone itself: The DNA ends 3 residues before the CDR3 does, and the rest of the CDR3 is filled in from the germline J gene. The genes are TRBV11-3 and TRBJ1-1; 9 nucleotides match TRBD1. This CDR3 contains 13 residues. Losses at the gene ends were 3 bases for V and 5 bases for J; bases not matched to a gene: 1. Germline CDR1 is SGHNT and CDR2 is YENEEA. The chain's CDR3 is CASSLGQGTEAFF. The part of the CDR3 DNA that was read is TGTGCCAGCAGCTTGGGACAGGGAACTGAA.

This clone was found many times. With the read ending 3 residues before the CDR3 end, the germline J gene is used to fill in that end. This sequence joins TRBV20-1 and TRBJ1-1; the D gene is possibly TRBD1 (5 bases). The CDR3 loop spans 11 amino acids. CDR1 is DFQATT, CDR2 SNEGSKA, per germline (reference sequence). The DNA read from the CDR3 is TGCAGTGCTGCCTACCGGGGGAAC. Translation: CSAAYRGN. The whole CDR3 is CSAAYRGNAFF.

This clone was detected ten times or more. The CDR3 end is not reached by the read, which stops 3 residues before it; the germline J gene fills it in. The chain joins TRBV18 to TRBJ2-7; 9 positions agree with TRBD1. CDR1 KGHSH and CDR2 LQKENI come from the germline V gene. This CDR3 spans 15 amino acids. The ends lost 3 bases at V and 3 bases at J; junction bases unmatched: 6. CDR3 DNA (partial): TGTGCCAGCTCACCCACCGGGACAGGGCTCTACGAG. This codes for CASSPTGTGLYE. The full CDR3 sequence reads CASSPTGTGLYEQYF.

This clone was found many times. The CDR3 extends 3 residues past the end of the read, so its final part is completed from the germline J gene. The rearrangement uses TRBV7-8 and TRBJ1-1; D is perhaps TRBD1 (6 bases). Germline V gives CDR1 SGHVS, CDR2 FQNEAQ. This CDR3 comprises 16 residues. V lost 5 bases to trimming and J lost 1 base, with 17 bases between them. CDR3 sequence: CASSPLGGPTNTEAFF. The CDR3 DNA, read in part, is TGTGCCAGCAGCCCCCTGGGGGGGCCGACGAACACTGAA.

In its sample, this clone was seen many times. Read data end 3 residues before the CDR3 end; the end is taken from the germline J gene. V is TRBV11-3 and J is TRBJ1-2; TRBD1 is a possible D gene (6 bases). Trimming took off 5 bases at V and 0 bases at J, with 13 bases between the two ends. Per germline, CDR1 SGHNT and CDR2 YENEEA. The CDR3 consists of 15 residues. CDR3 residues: CASSLGGEANYGYTF. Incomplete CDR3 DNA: TGTGCCAGCAGCCTAGGGGGGGAAGCTAACTATGGC.

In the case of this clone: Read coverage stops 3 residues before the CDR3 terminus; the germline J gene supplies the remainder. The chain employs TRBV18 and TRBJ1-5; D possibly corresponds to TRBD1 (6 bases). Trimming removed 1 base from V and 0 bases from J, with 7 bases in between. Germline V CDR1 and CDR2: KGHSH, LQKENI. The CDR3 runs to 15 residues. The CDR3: CASSPQGDSNQPQHF. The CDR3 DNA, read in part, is TGTGCCAGCTCACCACAGGGGGATAGCAATCAGCCC.

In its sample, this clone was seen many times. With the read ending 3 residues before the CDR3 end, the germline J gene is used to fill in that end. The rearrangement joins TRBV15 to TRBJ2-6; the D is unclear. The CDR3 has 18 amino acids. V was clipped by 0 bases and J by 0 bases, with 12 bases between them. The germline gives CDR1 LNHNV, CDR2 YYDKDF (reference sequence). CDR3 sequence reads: CATSRDLPQSSGANVLTF. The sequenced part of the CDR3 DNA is TGTGCCACCAGCAGAGATCTCCCCCAGTCCTCTGGGGCCAACGTC. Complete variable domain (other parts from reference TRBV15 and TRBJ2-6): DAMVIQNPRYQVTQFGKPVTLSCSQTLNHNVMYWYQQKSSQAPKLLFHYYDKDFNNEADTPDNFQSRRPNTSFCFLDIRSPGLGDTAMYLCATSRDLPQSSGANVLTFGAGSRLTVL.

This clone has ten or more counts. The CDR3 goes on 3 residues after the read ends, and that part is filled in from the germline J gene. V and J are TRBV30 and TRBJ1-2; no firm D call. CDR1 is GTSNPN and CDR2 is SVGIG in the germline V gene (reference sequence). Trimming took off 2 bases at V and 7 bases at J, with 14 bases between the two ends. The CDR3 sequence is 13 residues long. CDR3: CAWSSGLGVGYTF. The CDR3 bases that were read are TGTGCCTGGAGTTCCGGGTTAGGTGTTGGC.

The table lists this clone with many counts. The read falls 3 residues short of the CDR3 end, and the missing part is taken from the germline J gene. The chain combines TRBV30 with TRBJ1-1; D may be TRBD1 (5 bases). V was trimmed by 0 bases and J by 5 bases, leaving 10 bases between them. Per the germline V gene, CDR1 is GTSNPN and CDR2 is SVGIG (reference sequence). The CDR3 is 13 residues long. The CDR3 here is CAWSVLGGTEAFF. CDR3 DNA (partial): TGTGCCTGGAGTGTATTGGGGGGAACTGAA.

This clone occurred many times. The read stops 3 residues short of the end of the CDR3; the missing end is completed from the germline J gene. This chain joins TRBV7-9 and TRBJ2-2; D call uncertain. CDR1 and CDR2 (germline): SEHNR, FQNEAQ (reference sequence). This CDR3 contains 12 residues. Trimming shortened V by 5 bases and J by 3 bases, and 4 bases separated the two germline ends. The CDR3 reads CASSPYTGELFF. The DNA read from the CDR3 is TGTGCCAGCAGCCCGTACACCGGGGAG.

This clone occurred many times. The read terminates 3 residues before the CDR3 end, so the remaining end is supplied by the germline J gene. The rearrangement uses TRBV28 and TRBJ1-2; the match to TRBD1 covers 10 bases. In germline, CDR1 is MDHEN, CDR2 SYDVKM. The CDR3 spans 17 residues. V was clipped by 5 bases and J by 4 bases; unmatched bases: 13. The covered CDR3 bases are TGTGCCAGCAGTCGAATGACAGGGGGCAAGAGTTTCTATGGC. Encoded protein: CASSRMTGGKSFYG. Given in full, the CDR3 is CASSRMTGGKSFYGYTF.

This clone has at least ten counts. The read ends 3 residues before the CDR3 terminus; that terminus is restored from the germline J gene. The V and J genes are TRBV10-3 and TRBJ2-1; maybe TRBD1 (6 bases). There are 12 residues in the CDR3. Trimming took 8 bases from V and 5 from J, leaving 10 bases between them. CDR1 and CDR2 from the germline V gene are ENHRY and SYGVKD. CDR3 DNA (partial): TGTGCCATCGGGACAAAGCACAATGAG. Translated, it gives CAIGTKHNE. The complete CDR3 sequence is CAIGTKHNEQFF.

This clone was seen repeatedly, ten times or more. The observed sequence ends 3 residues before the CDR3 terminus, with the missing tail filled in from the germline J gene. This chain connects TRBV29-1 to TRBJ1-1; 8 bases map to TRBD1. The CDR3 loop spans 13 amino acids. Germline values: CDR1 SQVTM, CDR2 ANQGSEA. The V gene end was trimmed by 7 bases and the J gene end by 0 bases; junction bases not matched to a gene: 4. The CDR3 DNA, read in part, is TGCAGCGGAGACAGGGGACTGAACACTGAA. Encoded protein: CSGDRGLNTE. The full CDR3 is CSGDRGLNTEAFF.

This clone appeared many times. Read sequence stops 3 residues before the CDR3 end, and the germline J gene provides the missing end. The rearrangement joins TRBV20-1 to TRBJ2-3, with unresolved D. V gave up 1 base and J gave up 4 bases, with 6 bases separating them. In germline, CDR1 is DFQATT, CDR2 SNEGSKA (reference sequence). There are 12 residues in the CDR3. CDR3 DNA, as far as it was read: TGCAGTGCTAGAGTTTCCGCAGATACG. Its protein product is CSARVSADT. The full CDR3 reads CSARVSADTQYF.

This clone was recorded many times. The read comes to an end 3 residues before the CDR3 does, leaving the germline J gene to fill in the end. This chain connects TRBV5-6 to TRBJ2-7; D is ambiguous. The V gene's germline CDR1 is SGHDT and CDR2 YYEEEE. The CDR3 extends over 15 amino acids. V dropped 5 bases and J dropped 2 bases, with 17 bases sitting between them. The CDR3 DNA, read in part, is TGTGCCAGCAGGCCAAGACTGACTGCTACCTACGAG. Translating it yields CASRPRLTATYE. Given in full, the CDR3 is CASRPRLTATYEQYF.

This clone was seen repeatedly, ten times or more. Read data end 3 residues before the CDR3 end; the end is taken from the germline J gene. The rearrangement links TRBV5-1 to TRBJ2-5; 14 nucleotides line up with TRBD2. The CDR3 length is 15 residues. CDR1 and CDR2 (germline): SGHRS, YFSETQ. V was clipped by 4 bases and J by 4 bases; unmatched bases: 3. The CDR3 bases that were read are TGCGCCAGCAGCATGGGGACTAGCGGGAGAGAGACC. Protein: CASSMGTSGRET. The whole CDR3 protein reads CASSMGTSGRETQYF.

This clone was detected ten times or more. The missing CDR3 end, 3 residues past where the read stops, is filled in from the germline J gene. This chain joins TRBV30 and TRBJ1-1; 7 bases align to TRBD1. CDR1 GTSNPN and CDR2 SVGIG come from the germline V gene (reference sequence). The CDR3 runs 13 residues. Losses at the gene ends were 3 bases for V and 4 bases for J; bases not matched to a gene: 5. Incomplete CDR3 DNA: TGTGCCTGGAGAAGACAGGGTGGCACTGAA. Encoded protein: CAWRRQGGTE. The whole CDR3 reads CAWRRQGGTEAFF.

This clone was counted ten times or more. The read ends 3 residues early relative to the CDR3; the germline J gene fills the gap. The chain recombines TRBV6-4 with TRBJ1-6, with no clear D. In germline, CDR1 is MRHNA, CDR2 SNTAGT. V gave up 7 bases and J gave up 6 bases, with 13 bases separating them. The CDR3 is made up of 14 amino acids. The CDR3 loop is CASTTRSFNSPLHF. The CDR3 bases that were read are TGTGCCAGCACTACTAGGAGCTTTAATTCACCC.

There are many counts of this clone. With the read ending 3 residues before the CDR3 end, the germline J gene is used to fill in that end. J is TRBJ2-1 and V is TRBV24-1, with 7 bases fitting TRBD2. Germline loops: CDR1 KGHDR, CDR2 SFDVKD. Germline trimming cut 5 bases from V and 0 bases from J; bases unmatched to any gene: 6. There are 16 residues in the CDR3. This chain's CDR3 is CATSGSSGISYNEQFF. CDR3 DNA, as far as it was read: TGTGCCACCAGTGGAAGCAGCGGGATCTCCTACAATGAG.

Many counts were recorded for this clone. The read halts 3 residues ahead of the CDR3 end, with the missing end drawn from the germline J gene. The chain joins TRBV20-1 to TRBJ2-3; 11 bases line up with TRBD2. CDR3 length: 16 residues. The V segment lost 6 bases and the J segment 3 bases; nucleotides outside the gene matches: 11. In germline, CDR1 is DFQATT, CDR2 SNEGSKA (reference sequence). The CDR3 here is CSALPSGGPGTDTQYF. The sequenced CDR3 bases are TGCAGTGCCCTCCCTAGCGGGGGGCCAGGGACAGATACG.

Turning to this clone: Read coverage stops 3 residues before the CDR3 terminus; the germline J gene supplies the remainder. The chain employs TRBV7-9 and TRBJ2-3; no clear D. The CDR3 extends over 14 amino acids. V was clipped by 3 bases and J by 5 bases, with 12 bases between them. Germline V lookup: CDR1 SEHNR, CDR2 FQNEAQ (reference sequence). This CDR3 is CASSLARDKDTQYF. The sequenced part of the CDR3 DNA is TGTGCCAGCAGCTTGGCCCGAGATAAAGATACG.